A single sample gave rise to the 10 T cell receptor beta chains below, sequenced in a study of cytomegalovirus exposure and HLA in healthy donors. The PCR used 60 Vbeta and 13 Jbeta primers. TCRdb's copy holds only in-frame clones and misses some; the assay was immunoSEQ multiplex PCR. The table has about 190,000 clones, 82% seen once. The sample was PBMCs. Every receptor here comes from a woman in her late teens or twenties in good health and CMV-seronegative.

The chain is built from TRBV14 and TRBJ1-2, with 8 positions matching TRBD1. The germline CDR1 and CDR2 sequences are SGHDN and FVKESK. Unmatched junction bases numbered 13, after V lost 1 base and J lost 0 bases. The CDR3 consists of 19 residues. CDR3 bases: TGTGCCAGCAGCCAAGGCCTCCCCGGGACAGGACAGACTAACTATGGCTACACCTTC. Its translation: CASSQGLPGTGQTNYGYTF.

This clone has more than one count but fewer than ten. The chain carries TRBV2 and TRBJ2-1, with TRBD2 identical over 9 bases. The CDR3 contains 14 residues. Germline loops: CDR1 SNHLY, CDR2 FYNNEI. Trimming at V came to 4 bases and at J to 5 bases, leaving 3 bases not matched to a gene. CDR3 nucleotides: TGTGCCAGCAGTGGGGCTAGCGGGGACAATGAGCAGTTCTTC. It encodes CASSGASGDNEQFF.

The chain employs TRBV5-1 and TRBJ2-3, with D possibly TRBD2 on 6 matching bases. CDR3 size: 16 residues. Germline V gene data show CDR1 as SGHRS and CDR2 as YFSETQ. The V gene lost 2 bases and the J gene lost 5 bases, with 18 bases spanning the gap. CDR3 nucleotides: TGCGCCAGCAGCTTCGGGAGCCCCACACTTGGAGATACGCAGTATTTT. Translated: CASSFGSPTLGDTQYF.

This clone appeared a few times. CDR3 amino acids: CASSSTGGYEQYF. DNA of the CDR3: TGTGCCAGCAGCTCGACAGGAGGCTACGAGCAGTACTTC. V gene TRBV5-4 combines with J gene TRBJ2-7; D is possibly TRBD1 (6 bases). The CDR3 covers 13 residues. The V gene's germline CDR1 is SGHNT and CDR2 YYREEE (reference sequence). V lost 3 bases to trimming and J lost 3 bases, with 10 bases between them.

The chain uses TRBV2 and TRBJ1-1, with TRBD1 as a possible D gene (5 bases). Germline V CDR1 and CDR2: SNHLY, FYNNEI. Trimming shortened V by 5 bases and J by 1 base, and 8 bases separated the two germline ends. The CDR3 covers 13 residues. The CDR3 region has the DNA TGTGCCAGCAGTCCCGGACAGAACACTGAAGCTTTCTTT. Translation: CASSPGQNTEAFF.

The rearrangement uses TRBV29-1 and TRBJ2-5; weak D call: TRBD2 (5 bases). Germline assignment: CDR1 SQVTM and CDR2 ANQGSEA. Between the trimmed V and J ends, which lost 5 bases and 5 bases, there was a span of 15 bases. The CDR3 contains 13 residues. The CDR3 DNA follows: TGCAGCGTTTTAAGGACTTCCCAGGAGACCCAGTACTTC. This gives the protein CSVLRTSQETQYF.

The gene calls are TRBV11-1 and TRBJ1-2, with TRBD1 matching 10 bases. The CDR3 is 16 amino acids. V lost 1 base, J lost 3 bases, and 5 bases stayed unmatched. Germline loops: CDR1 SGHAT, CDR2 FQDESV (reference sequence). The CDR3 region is CASSLVTGTGDYGYTF. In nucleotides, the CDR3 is TGTGCCAGCAGCTTAGTAACCGGGACAGGGGACTATGGCTACACCTTC.

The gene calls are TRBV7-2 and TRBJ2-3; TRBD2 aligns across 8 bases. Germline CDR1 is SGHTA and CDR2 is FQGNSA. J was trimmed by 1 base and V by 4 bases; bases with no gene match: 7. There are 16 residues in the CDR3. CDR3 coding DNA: TGTGCCAGCAGCTCCAGACCCGGGGGGGGCACAGATACGCAGTATTTT. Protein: CASSSRPGGGTDTQYF.

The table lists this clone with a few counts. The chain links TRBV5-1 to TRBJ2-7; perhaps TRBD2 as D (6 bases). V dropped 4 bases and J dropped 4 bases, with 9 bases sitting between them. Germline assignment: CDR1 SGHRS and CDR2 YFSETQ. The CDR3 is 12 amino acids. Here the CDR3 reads CASSPGVYEQYF. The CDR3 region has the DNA TGCGCCAGCAGCCCGGGAGTTTACGAGCAGTACTTC.

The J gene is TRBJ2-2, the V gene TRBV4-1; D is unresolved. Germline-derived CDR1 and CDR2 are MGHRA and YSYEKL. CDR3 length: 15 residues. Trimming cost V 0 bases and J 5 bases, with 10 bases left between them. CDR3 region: CASSQDRLRTGELFF. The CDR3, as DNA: TGCGCCAGCAGCCAAGACCGTCTCAGGACCGGGGAGCTGTTTTTT.